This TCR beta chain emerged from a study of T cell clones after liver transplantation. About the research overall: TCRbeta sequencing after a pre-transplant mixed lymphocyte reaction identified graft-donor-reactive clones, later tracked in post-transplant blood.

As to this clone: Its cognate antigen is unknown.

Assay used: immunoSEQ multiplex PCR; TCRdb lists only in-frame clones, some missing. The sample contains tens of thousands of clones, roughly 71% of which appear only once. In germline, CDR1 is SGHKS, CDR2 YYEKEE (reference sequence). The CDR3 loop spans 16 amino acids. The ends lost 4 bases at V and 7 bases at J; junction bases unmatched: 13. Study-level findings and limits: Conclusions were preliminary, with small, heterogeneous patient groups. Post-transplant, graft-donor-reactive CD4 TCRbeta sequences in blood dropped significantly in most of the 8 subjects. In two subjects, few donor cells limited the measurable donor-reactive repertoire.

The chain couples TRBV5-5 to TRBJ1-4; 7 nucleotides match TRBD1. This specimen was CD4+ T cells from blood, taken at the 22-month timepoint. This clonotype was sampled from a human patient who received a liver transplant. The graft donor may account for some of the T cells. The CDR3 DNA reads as TGTGCCAGCAGCCCGATGCCGACAGGGACGAGTGAAAAACTGTTTTTT. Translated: CASSPMPTGTSEKLFF.